These T cell receptor beta chains were read from a single sample in a study of blood T cell repertoires in COVID-19. Profiled with immunoSEQ multiplex PCR; TCRdb holds only in-frame clones, not every one. Altogether about 300,000 clones are present, under 90% being singletons, with the ten largest covering approximately 10%. Material for sequencing was peripheral blood. The source of these receptors is a woman aged 45 to 65 who had recovered from COVID-19. Each CDR3 is given with its conserved first and last residue.

cdr3_length j_call v_call cdr3_aa
14 TRBJ1-3 TRBV5-1 CASSPSAGLNTIYF
14 TRBJ2-1 TRBV5-3 CARQGGRGYNEQFF
18 TRBJ2-7 TRBV6-4 CASNHTRMAGTTSYEQYF
16 TRBJ2-1 TRBV11-3 CASSPKRGSSYNEQFF
13 TRBJ1-5 TRBV27 CASSYRGDQPQHF
16 TRBJ2-1 TRBV7-9 CASSPRTGKPYNEQFF
16 TRBJ2-1 TRBV5-4 CASSPLAGARGNEQFF
15 TRBJ2-2 TRBV4-2 CASSQDSSNTGELFF
13 TRBJ1-5 TRBV19 CASSIGPNQPQHF
14 TRBJ2-7 TRBV7-9 CASSLHVQGTEQYF
13 TRBJ2-1 TRBV10-2 CASGGALNNEQFF
14 TRBJ2-3 TRBV5-5 CAQPRLASPDTQYF
16 TRBJ1-3 TRBV1 CTSSHPGLARENTIYF
17 TRBJ2-1 TRBV4-2 CASRKGVGGVSYNEQFF
14 TRBJ2-7 TRBV6-5 CASSRDRDVYEQYF
17 TRBJ2-5 TRBV4-1 CASSQDDRLAGSETQYF
13 TRBJ1-6 TRBV12-3/TRBV12-4 CASSRDSYSPLHF
14 TRBJ1-2 TRBV6-5 CASSYSQGGYGYTF
13 TRBJ1-2 TRBV10-3 CAIRAGPGGGYTF
17 TRBJ2-5 TRBV4-1 CASSQETGDRGQETQYF
15 TRBJ2-7 TRBV10-2 CASSERLAGSYEQYF
12 TRBJ1-6 TRBV7-2 CASSLATGVLHF
14 TRBJ1-5 TRBV5-1 CASSRDRGNQPQHF